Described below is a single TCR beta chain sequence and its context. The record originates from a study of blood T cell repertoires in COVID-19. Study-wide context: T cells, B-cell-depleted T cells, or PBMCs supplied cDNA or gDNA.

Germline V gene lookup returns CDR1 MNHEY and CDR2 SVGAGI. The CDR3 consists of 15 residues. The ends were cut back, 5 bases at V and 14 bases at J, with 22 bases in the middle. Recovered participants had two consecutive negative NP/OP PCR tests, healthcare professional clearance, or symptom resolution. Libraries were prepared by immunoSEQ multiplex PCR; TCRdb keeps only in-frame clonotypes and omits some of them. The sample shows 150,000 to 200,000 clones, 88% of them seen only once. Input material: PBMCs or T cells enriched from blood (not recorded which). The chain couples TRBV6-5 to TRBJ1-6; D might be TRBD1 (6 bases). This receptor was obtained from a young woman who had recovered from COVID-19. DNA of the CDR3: TGTGCCAGCAGTAACGGACCGGTTGAGGGGACAACCCTCCACTTT. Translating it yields CASSNGPVEGTTLHF.